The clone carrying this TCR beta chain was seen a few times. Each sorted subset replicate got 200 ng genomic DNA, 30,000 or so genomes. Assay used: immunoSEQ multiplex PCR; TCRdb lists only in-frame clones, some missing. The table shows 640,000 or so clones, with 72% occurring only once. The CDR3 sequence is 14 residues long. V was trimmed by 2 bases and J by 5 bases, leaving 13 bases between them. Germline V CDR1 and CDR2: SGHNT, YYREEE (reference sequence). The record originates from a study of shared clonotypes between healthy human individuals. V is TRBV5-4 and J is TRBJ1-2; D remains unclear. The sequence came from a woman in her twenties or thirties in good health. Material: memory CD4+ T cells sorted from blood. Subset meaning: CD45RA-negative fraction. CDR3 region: CASSLDQLSYGYTF. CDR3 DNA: TGTGCCAGCAGCTTAGACCAGCTCTCGTATGGCTACACCTTC.